The sequence of this T cell receptor beta chain was determined in a study of PD-L1 blockade in urothelial cancer (dated by TCRdb to the late 2010s). Notes on the research overall: Every patient began therapy at some point between 2013 and 2015 and was given atezolizumab 1,200 mg intravenously every 3 weeks. About 85% of the 29 patients were males with bladder-origin urothelial cancer, and about 60% of the 29 reported a prior smoking history. Patients had an ECOG performance status of 0 or 1 and had received between 0 and 3 prior chemotherapy regimens. Blood samples were analyzed at 3 weeks after treatment start (second dose) and at 6 weeks after treatment start. A median of around 150,000 T cells and approximately 83,000 unique TCRs was obtained from blood samples, and a median clonality of approximately 0.08 was observed. The study was an exploratory multi-omic analysis of somatic, immune and clinical correlates of response to PD-L1 blockade with atezolizumab in urothelial cancer. Pretreatment tumor samples, along with matched peripheral blood collected serially before and after atezolizumab treatment, underwent TCR sequencing. Durable clinical benefit meant progression-free survival longer than 6 months, and TCR features were also tested against progression-free and overall survival. In the same patients, pretreatment tumors underwent whole exome sequencing and RNA sequencing in addition to TCR sequencing. Some ten patients reached durable clinical benefit, while around 19 patients did not. Pretreatment blood TCR-seq was available for nearly 30 patients, at least one posttreatment blood collection was obtained for some 25 patients, and tumor TCR-seq was available for some 25 patients. What the research found in general, with its limitations: Because of the small sample size (n ≈ 28) and the many exploratory analyses performed, the results are intended to be regarded as hypothesis-generating. Greater expansion of tumor-associated TCR clones in peripheral blood 3 weeks after the start of treatment was observed in patients with durable benefit (n of about 20, p = 0.022). A pretreatment peripheral blood TCR clonality below the median was linked to improved progression-free and overall survival.

Of note for this clone: Its antigen is still unknown. Base qualities are not at hand, and no much larger clone is one base apart.

Synthetic TCR analog templates were spiked into each PCR to estimate absolute template abundance from read counts. Using the immunoSEQ assay, TCRbeta CDR3 regions were amplified from genomic DNA with bias-controlled V and J gene primers. Rearranged TCRbeta segments were sequenced at approximately 20X coverage. As for the original processing: Sequencing errors were corrected by clustering, and CDR3s were annotated against IMGT so that V, D and J genes could be assigned. Downstream analyses used only productive TCRbeta rearrangements, leaving out any out-of-frame or stop-codon sequences. To compute clonality, Shannon entropy was normalized by the log of the number of unique productive sequences and then subtracted from one. Clones differing between time points or between blood and tumor were identified using Fisher's exact test with Benjamini-Hochberg correction, with an adjusted p below 0.01 applied as the threshold. This immuneACCESS table, as held by TCRdb, lists in-frame sequences with V and J called but not all clones. Of the missing ones, under half trace to an unresolved V gene in checked studies; the others have no known cause. V, J and clone size were drawn from that table, and D and trimming were deduced from the DNA. For this sample there are 70,000 to 75,000 clones; roughly 84% appear just once. The leading ten clones occupy roughly 9.2% of the sample.

The time point label here, explained by the study, means: pretreatment peripheral blood. The cohort included 25 to 30 patients with locally advanced or metastatic urothelial carcinoma who were treated at Memorial Sloan Kettering on a trial protocol. Peripheral blood mononuclear cells were collected pretreatment and during treatment, at between 1 and 8 total time points per patient. The Qiagen DNeasy Blood extraction kit was used to purify genomic DNA from total PBMCs and from tumor samples. PBMCs were collected pretreatment and during treatment, and were isolated and stored as previously described. V has 6 bases trimmed and J has 4 bases trimmed; junction bases matching no gene number 4. Spanning cysteine to phenylalanine, the CDR3 consists of 13 amino acids. CDR3 DNA is the only sequence kept; it has 39 bases, read in frame from the first base. CDR1 is given as SGHTA and CDR2 as FQGTGA, both from the germline V gene.

The sample was PBMCs, taken around atezolizumab (anti-PD-L1) treatment. This TCR came from a woman in her 70s with urothelial cancer. The V and J segments used are TRBV7-3 and TRBJ2-3, with TRBD2 identical over 7 junction bases. The nucleotide sequence is given as TGTGCCAGCAGGTTACTAGCGTCAGATACGCAGTATTTT. This codes for CASRLLASDTQYF.